Given below is one T cell receptor beta chain in context. Its target is not known. The sample comes from a study of blood T cells in healthy people across ages. The wider study: T cells yielded about one barcoded beta molecule per two cells through template switching.

The second PCR ran about 6 to 11 cycles with a sample-barcoded 5' primer and J-beta primers. A single record per CDR3 protein comes from TCRdb applying MiXCR to the 5' RACE reads. The sample lists 1 million or so distinct CDR3 sequences, roughly 24% occurring once. The study's findings and limits: Per-million-T-cell TCR beta diversity fell roughly linearly with age.

These data were also reused for a study on T cells of mothers and their children.

The material sequenced was blood. The origin of this receptor is a girl aged 2 to 10 in good health.

The CDR3 loop reads CSARGAEGGNDIQYF. The CDR3, as DNA: TGCAGTGCTAGAGGGGCAGAGGGGGGCAATGACATTCAGTACTTC. This rearrangement joins TRBV20-1 to TRBJ2-4; D assignment may be TRBD1 or TRBD2 (6 bases each). This CDR3 contains 15 residues. Per the germline V gene, CDR1 is DFQATT and CDR2 is SNEGSKA (reference sequence). V was trimmed by 1 base and J by 8 bases, leaving 18 bases between them.